This record covers a single T cell receptor (beta chain). Its antigen is still unknown. This entry belongs to a study of T cell repertoires in cytomegalovirus infection. Study summary: A matching HLA type, together with CMV infection, was signaled by public TCR beta signatures.

Germline CDR1 and CDR2: ENHRY and SYGVKD. The length of the CDR3 is 14 residues. The germline V and J ends were trimmed by 6 bases and 1 base, with 12 bases remaining between them. MiXCR, applied by TCRdb to the reads, yields one record per CDR3 protein. Found here are about 130,000 distinct CDR3 sequences, 32% of them singletons; the top ten hold around three fifths. Broader study findings: Frequencies of public TCR beta families were cumulated, and this identified carriers of CMV plus the relevant HLA. In two of eight donors, the top clonotype was HLA-C-restricted CMV-specific.

The chain uses TRBV10-3 and TRBJ1-1, with a weak D call TRBD1 (6 bases). The clonotype comes from a human donor in good health (CMV status not recorded). Some clones in this sample may be carry-over from other donors' samples. The sample in question was CD8+ T cells from cultured PBMCs, obtained from culture after CMV antigen stimulation. This CDR3 reads CAIRGGQTNTEAFF. Written as DNA, the CDR3 is TGTGCCATCAGGGGCGGACAGACGAACACTGAAGCTTTCTTT.